Listed below are T cell receptor beta chains from one sample, sequenced in a study of regulatory T cells in long-lasting Graves disease. TCRdb independently ran MiXCR on the multiplex PCR reads; one entry per CDR3 protein. The sample yields approximately 400,000 distinct CDR3 sequences, about 15% seen once. The same data also went into a second study, on T cells in Graves' hyperthyroidism and ophthalmopathy.

Sequenced here: peripheral blood mononuclear cells (PBMCs), sampled at new diagnosis, from a patient treated with antithyroid drugs. The receptors shown here come from a woman in her thirties or forties with Graves disease. The CDR3 runs from the conserved cysteine through the conserved F or W. Each record gives: V gene, clone size, D gene, J gene, CDR3 protein, CDR3 DNA. D genes are given only for firm matches. Clone size appears in some rows only: once, few, many, or a class for an expanded clone.

>TRBV10-3|-|TRBD2|TRBJ2-1
CAIRAGTSGSEEQFF
TGTGCCATCAGGGCCGGGACTAGCGGGAGCGAAGAGCAGTTCTTC
>TRBV4-1|few|-|TRBJ2-5
CASSPPSLGLETQYF
TGCGCCAGCAGCCCCCCATCGCTGGGCCTCGAGACCCAGTACTTC
>TRBV4-1|few|TRBD1|TRBJ2-3
CASSPLTGNTDTQYF
TGCGCCAGCAGCCCCTTGACAGGGAACACAGATACGCAGTATTTT
>TRBV3-1|many|-|TRBJ2-7
CASSPDLRHEQYF
TGTGCCAGCAGCCCGGACCTACGGCACGAGCAGTACTTC
>TRBV12-3/TRBV12-4|many|TRBD2|TRBJ2-4
CASSLVSPWTSNFAKNIQYF
TGTGCCAGCAGTTTAGTGAGCCCTTGGACTAGTAATTTCGCCAAAAACATTCAGTACTTC
>TRBV7-9|-|TRBD2|TRBJ2-1
CASSPTGTRNEQFF
TGTGCCAGCAGCCCAACCGGGACTAGAAATGAGCAGTTCTTC
>TRBV2|many|-|TRBJ2-3
CASRAQGGSDTQYF
TGTGCCAGCCGCGCCCAAGGTGGGTCAGATACGCAGTATTTT
>TRBV30|few|-|TRBJ2-7
CAWSSGVGTYEQYF
TGTGCCTGGAGTTCGGGAGTTGGGACCTACGAGCAGTACTTC
>TRBV27|-|-|TRBJ2-7
CASSFGPALYEQYF
TGTGCCAGCAGTTTCGGCCCCGCGCTCTACGAGCAGTACTTC
>TRBV15|medium-sized|TRBD2|TRBJ2-2
CATSRDSGGAGELFF
TGTGCCACCAGCAGAGACAGCGGGGGCGCCGGGGAGCTGTTTTTT
>TRBV6-1|-|-|TRBJ2-7
CASKQQGSYEQYF
TGTGCCAGCAAGCAACAGGGTTCCTACGAGCAGTACTTC
>TRBV19|-|-|TRBJ2-6
CASMGSSGANVLTF
TGTGCCAGTATGGGGAGCTCTGGGGCCAACGTCCTGACTTTC
>TRBV19|few|-|TRBJ2-3
CASSVARLVEGTDTQYF
TGTGCCAGTAGTGTCGCCCGACTAGTCGAAGGCACAGATACGCAGTATTTT
>TRBV7-3|many|TRBD2|TRBJ2-1
CASSETSSPYNEQFF
TGTGCCAGCAGCGAGACTAGCAGTCCCTACAATGAGCAGTTCTTC
>TRBV7-3|many|TRBD1|TRBJ2-1
CASSLSPGTGGYNEQFF
TGTGCCAGCAGCTTAAGTCCCGGGACAGGGGGATACAATGAGCAGTTCTTC
>TRBV6-2/TRBV6-3|many|-|TRBJ1-1
CASSYGVTEAFF
TGTGCCAGCAGTTATGGGGTGACTGAAGCTTTCTTT
>TRBV6-4|-|-|TRBJ1-6
CASSRTLPYLNSPLHF
TGTGCCAGCAGTAGAACACTCCCCTATCTTAATTCACCCCTCCACTTT
>TRBV12-3/TRBV12-4|few|-|TRBJ1-3
CASSLGGDGNTIYF
TGTGCCAGCAGTTTAGGAGGTGACGGAAACACCATATATTTT
>TRBV7-2|-|TRBD1|TRBJ2-3
CASSFRDRETDTQYF
TGTGCCAGCAGCTTTAGGGACAGGGAGACAGATACGCAGTATTTT
>TRBV20-1|few|TRBD2|TRBJ2-5
CSARELAGARETQYF
TGCAGTGCTAGAGAACTAGCGGGAGCACGAGAGACCCAGTACTTC
>TRBV7-9|many|TRBD1|TRBJ1-2
CASSLRGLDGYTF
TGTGCCAGCAGCTTGAGGGGGCTTGATGGCTACACCTTC
>TRBV9|-|TRBD2|TRBJ2-7
CASSVELAGVDEQYF
TGTGCCAGCAGCGTAGAACTAGCGGGAGTCGACGAGCAGTACTTC
>TRBV28|many|-|TRBJ2-7
CASSLGVREQYF
TGTGCCAGCAGTTTAGGGGTACGCGAGCAGTACTTC
>TRBV12-3/TRBV12-4|many|TRBD2|TRBJ2-1
CASQASGSLKQFF
TGTGCCAGCCAGGCTAGCGGGAGCTTGAAGCAGTTCTTC
>TRBV6-1|many|TRBD2|TRBJ2-5
CASTPQAGVVETQYF
TGTGCCAGCACTCCCCAAGCGGGAGTTGTTGAGACCCAGTACTTC
>TRBV9|many|-|TRBJ1-2
CASSPAGGRSFGYTF
TGTGCCAGCAGCCCCGCGGGGGGTCGATCCTTTGGCTACACCTTC
>TRBV5-1|-|-|TRBJ1-1
CASSLGHERGEAFF
TGCGCCAGCAGCTTGGGCCACGAGAGGGGTGAAGCTTTCTTT
>TRBV20-1|many|-|TRBJ2-1
CSALVGSSYNEQFF
TGCAGTGCCCTTGTCGGAAGCTCCTACAATGAGCAGTTCTTC
>TRBV7-9|-|TRBD1|TRBJ1-1
CASSLAGTGSVWGFF
TGTGCCAGCAGCTTAGCCGGGACAGGGTCCGTCTGGGGTTTCTTT
>TRBV28|many|-|TRBJ2-7
CASSLTGHTYEQYF
TGTGCCAGCAGTTTGACAGGCCATACCTACGAGCAGTACTTC
>TRBV27|many|-|TRBJ2-5
CASSPDSGETQYF
TGTGCCAGCAGTCCTGACAGCGGGGAGACCCAGTACTTC
>TRBV9|many|-|TRBJ2-2
CASSARDSHTGELFF
TGTGCCAGCAGCGCCCGGGACTCACACACCGGGGAGCTGTTTTTT
>TRBV12-3/TRBV12-4|many|TRBD1|TRBJ2-7
CASSPGTGGHEQYF
TGTGCCAGCAGTCCCGGGACAGGGGGTCACGAGCAGTACTTC
>TRBV20-1|many|-|TRBJ1-3
CSARALPPTRSPSGNTIYF
TGCAGTGCTAGAGCCCTACCCCCTACAAGAAGCCCCTCTGGAAACACCATATATTTT
>TRBV19|many|-|TRBJ2-5
CASSMGTRTETQYF
TGTGCCAGTAGTATGGGGACGCGAACGGAGACCCAGTACTTC
>TRBV10-2|-|-|TRBJ2-7
CASSEQYF
TGCGCCAGCAGTGAGCAGTACTTC
>TRBV29-1|few|TRBD1|TRBJ2-1
CSVMTGVASYNEQFF
TGCAGCGTTATGACAGGGGTCGCCTCCTACAATGAGCAGTTCTTC
>TRBV6-2/TRBV6-3|-|-|TRBJ2-1
CASSEAIGGVVYNEQFF
TGTGCCAGCAGTGAAGCGATCGGGGGCGTCGTGTACAATGAGCAGTTCTTC
>TRBV19|few|-|TRBJ2-2
CASSYASGELFF
TGTGCCAGTAGTTATGCATCCGGGGAGCTGTTTTTT
>TRBV27|many|-|TRBJ1-2
CASSPLIRAFYNGYTF
TGTGCCAGCAGTCCCCTCATAAGGGCTTTCTATAATGGCTACACCTTC
>TRBV11-2|many|TRBD2|TRBJ2-1
CASSSSSGYPEQFF
TGTGCCAGCAGCTCCTCTAGCGGCTACCCGGAGCAGTTCTTC
>TRBV5-6|-|TRBD1|TRBJ1-6
CASSLRGTANSPLHF
TGTGCCAGCAGCTTGCGTGGGACAGCGAATTCACCCCTCCACTTT
>TRBV19|-|-|TRBJ1-4
CASSIGEKLFF
TGTGCCAGTAGCATCGGGGAAAAACTGTTTTTT
>TRBV27|-|-|TRBJ2-2
CASGLGTGELFF
TGTGCCAGCGGTCTAGGGACAGGGGAGCTGTTTTTT
>TRBV19|few|-|TRBJ1-5
CASSRGPPSPQPQHF
TGTGCCAGTAGTAGGGGACCCCCGAGCCCCCAGCCCCAGCATTTT
>TRBV3-1|few|-|TRBJ2-1
CASRERTGEEQFF
TGTGCCAGCAGGGAGAGAACGGGAGAGGAGCAGTTCTTC
>TRBV2|many|-|TRBJ2-1
CASSGLNNEQFF
TGTGCCAGCAGTGGGCTTAATAATGAGCAGTTCTTC
>TRBV15|-|-|TRBJ1-1
CATSRDLGDTEAFF
TGTGCCACCAGCAGAGATTTGGGGGACACTGAAGCTTTCTTT
>TRBV11-1|many|-|TRBJ1-2
CASSFSRADGYTF
TGTGCCAGCAGCTTCTCCAGGGCGGATGGTTACACCTTC
>TRBV20-1|-|-|TRBJ1-3
CSARVGGHSVGNTIYF
TGCAGTGCTAGAGTTGGGGGCCACTCTGTCGGAAACACCATATATTTT
>TRBV19|-|-|TRBJ2-7
CASSPNRQTSYEQYF
TGTGCCAGTAGTCCCAATAGACAGACCTCCTACGAGCAGTACTTC
>TRBV14|-|-|TRBJ2-7
CASSPLIDTEQYF
TGTGCCAGCAGCCCGTTAATAGATACGGAGCAGTACTTC